This note documents a single TCR beta chain sequence. Its antigen is unidentified. The sample originates from a study of response to subunit inactivated influenza vaccine. TCRdb used MiXCR to reprocess the RT-PCR reads, holding one entry per CDR3 protein. Of hundreds of thousands of distinct CDR3 sequences listed, around 14% are singletons. The CDR3 consists of 13 residues. Germline V lookup: CDR1 KGHSH, CDR2 LQKENI. V lost 6 bases to trimming and J lost 1 base, with 9 bases between them. Broader study findings: Only a handful of new T cells, the authors suggested, are recruited with each seasonal influenza vaccination.

Sequenced here: PBMCs from blood, sampled less than 15 days before vaccination. This clonotype was sampled from a man between 45 and 60 years old who received an inactivated influenza vaccine. This sequence joins TRBV18 and TRBJ2-5; D gene ambiguous. The CDR3 DNA reads TGTGCCAGCTCGCCCATCTCCCAAGAGACCCAGTACTTC. Translating gives CASSPISQETQYF.